The 19 T cell receptor beta chains in this list originate from one sample, sequenced in a study of ipilimumab plus nivolumab after autologous stem cell transplantation. TCRdb keeps only in-frame clones here, not all; method: immunoSEQ multiplex PCR. The sample lists about 43,000 clones, about 88% occurring once. The sample consisted of PBMCs, taken in a trial of ipilimumab plus nivolumab as post-transplant consolidation. The receptors derive from a male donor with multiple myeloma.

V is TRBV27 and J is TRBJ1-2, with 7 bases lining up with TRBD1. The germline CDR1 and CDR2 sequences are MNHEY and SMNVEV (reference sequence). CDR3 length: 13 amino acids. V trimming: 6 bases; J trimming: 6 bases; junction bases outside the gene matches: 7. The CDR3 spells CASSPGQEDGYTF. In DNA, the CDR3 is TGTGCCAGCAGCCCTGGACAGGAAGATGGCTACACCTTC.

The rearrangement joins TRBV4-2 to TRBJ1-1, with D possibly matching TRBD1 (5 bases). Looked up from germline, CDR1 is LGHNA and CDR2 is YNFKEQ. V shed 6 bases and J shed 4 bases, with 15 bases lying between them. The CDR3 is 14 residues long. CDR3 in DNA: TGTGCCAGCAGTCCCGACAGAGGCCGCACTGAAGCTTTCTTT. Protein: CASSPDRGRTEAFF.

The gene calls are TRBV5-6 and TRBJ2-3; 9 positions match TRBD2. Germline lookup yields CDR1 SGHDT and CDR2 YYEEEE. The CDR3 spans 16 residues. The ends lost 3 bases at V and 6 bases at J; junction bases unmatched: 11. The DNA for the CDR3 is TGTGCCAGCAGCTCTCGGGGACTAGCCCTTCTGGATACGCAGTATTTT. Translated, it gives CASSSRGLALLDTQYF. Full variable domain (missing parts from reference TRBV5-6 and TRBJ2-3): DAGVTQSPTHLIKTRGQQVTLRCSPKSGHDTVSWYQQALGQGPQFIFQYYEEEERQRGNFPDRFSGHQFPNYSSELNVNALLLGDSALYLCASSSRGLALLDTQYFGPGTRLTVL.

The V and J genes are TRBV29-1 and TRBJ2-3; D may be TRBD2 (5 bases). V lost 3 bases and J 5 bases, leaving 9 bases between the germline ends. This CDR3 is 12 amino acids long. The germline gives CDR1 SQVTM, CDR2 ANQGSEA. This CDR3 is CSVEAEGDTQYF. The CDR3, as DNA: TGCAGCGTTGAGGCAGAGGGAGATACGCAGTATTTT.

V is TRBV6-5 and J is TRBJ2-7, with D possibly being TRBD1 (5 bases). The CDR3 sequence is 15 residues long. V was clipped by 0 bases and J by 1 base, with 10 bases between them. The V gene's germline CDR1 is MNHEY and CDR2 SVGAGI. As DNA, the CDR3 is TGTGCCAGCAGTTACTCGTCTACAGGTTCCTACGAGCAGTACTTC. This sequence encodes CASSYSSTGSYEQYF.

This CDR3 reads CASSLEAGQQETQYF. Written as DNA, the CDR3 is TGTGCCAGCAGCTTAGAGGCCGGGCAGCAAGAGACCCAGTACTTC. This chain links TRBV11-2 with TRBJ2-5; no definite D call. Germline CDR1 SGHAT, CDR2 FQNNGV. The CDR3 spans 15 residues. V lost 0 bases to trimming and J lost 2 bases, with 10 bases between them.

This chain connects TRBV10-3 to TRBJ2-1; possible D gene TRBD2, 5 bases. Looked up from germline, CDR1 is ENHRY and CDR2 is SYGVKD. There are 12 residues in the CDR3. The ends were cut back, 2 bases at V and 8 bases at J, with 7 bases in the middle. CDR3 sequence: CAISERADEQFF. CDR3 sequence (DNA): TGTGCCATCAGTGAGCGAGCGGATGAGCAGTTCTTC.

CDR3 sequence: CASSSPSGSGEQYF. CDR3 DNA: TGTGCCAGCAGCTCCCCTAGCGGGAGTGGCGAGCAGTACTTC. V usage is TRBV5-4 and J usage is TRBJ2-7; TRBD2 matches 10 bases. Unmatched junction bases numbered 6, after V lost 3 bases and J lost 6 bases. Germline CDR1 and CDR2: SGHNT and YYREEE (reference sequence). This CDR3 region has 14 residues.

V is TRBV30 and J is TRBJ2-5; TRBD2 matches 7 bases. V lost 5 bases, J lost 3 bases, and 6 bases stayed unmatched. The CDR3 extends over 13 amino acids. CDR1 is GTSNPN, CDR2 SVGIG, per germline (reference sequence). The CDR3 reads CAWGRGLEETQYF. CDR3 nucleotide sequence: TGTGCCTGGGGGCGGGGGTTAGAAGAGACCCAGTACTTC.

This clone was counted a single time. The J gene is TRBJ2-3, the V gene TRBV10-3; D is unresolved. The CDR3 is made up of 11 amino acids. V gave up 3 bases and J gave up 6 bases, with 4 bases separating them. Looked up from germline, CDR1 is ENHRY and CDR2 is SYGVKD. For the CDR3, the DNA is TGTGCCATCAGTGAAGGGGATACGCAGTATTTT. Translating gives CAISEGDTQYF.

The V gene is TRBV10-3, the J gene TRBJ2-7; 8 positions agree with TRBD1. The CDR3 sequence is 13 residues long. V gave up 8 bases and J gave up 3 bases; unmatched junction bases: 6. Germline CDR1 and CDR2: ENHRY and SYGVKD. The chain's CDR3 is CAISNTGGYEQYF. CDR3 bases: TGTGCCATCTCGAACACAGGGGGCTACGAGCAGTACTTC.

The chain employs TRBV4-3 and TRBJ1-4, with D maybe TRBD1 (5 bases). This CDR3 is built from 16 residues. V lost 4 bases to trimming and J lost 7 bases, with 19 bases between them. CDR1 and CDR2 from the germline V gene are LGHNA and YSLEER. CDR3 nucleotides: TGCGCCAGCAGCCGCGGGACCGCCGGACGGACTGAAAAACTGTTTTTT. Protein product: CASSRGTAGRTEKLFF.

V gene TRBV19 combines with J gene TRBJ2-7, with 11 nucleotides matching TRBD2. In germline, CDR1 is LNHDA, CDR2 SQIVND (reference sequence). The CDR3 spans 16 residues. Trimming removed 8 bases from V and 3 bases from J; junction bases left unmatched: 12. The DNA for the CDR3 is TGTGCCAGTTCAAGGCCGGAACTAGCGGGGGTCTACGAGCAGTACTTC. It translates to CASSRPELAGVYEQYF. Variable domain in full (rest from reference TRBV19 and TRBJ2-7): DGGITQSPKYLFRKEGQNVTLSCEQNLNHDAMYWYRQDPGQGLRLIYYSQIVNDFQKGDIAEGYSVSREKKESFPLTVTSAQKNPTAFYLCASSRPELAGVYEQYFGPGTRLTVT.

The gene calls are TRBV23-1 and TRBJ2-3; unclear D gene. TRBV23-1 carries the ORF label, with uncertain function. The CDR3 contains 16 residues. Deletions cut 3 bases from V and 0 bases from J, with 13 bases between. CDR3 residues: CASSQGRKSSTDTQYF. The CDR3 DNA reads as TGCGCCAGCAGTCAGGGCCGGAAGTCTAGCACAGATACGCAGTATTTT.

The V gene is TRBV7-2, the J gene TRBJ2-7; either TRBD1 or TRBD2 may supply D (5 bases each). CDR3 length: 15 residues. Germline-derived CDR1 and CDR2 are SGHTA and FQGNSA. Trimming removed 1 base at V and 2 bases at J, with 12 bases between. In nucleotides, the CDR3 is TGTGCCAGCAGCTTAGTATTCCAGGGAGCCTACGAGCAGTACTTC. Translated, it gives CASSLVFQGAYEQYF.

This rearrangement joins TRBV4-2 to TRBJ2-5; 11 nucleotides agree with TRBD2. The CDR3 has 17 amino acids. Germline CDR1 is LGHNA and CDR2 is YNFKEQ. Unmatched junction bases numbered 7, after V lost 4 bases and J lost 0 bases. The CDR3 spells CASSLQTSGGHQETQYF. Here the CDR3 DNA reads TGTGCCAGCAGCCTCCAAACTAGCGGGGGACACCAAGAGACCCAGTACTTC.

The gene calls are TRBV30 and TRBJ2-3, with D hard to call. V gave up 3 bases and J gave up 4 bases, with 11 bases separating them. The germline V gene encodes CDR1 GTSNPN and CDR2 SVGIG (reference sequence). The CDR3 is 13 amino acids. The CDR3 sequence: CAWSSTSADTQYF. The DNA of the CDR3 is TGTGCCTGGAGCTCGACATCCGCAGATACGCAGTATTTT.

This clone was counted once. The rearrangement uses TRBV19 and TRBJ2-7, with 8 bases aligning to TRBD1. The CDR3 has 14 amino acids. The germline CDR1 and CDR2 sequences are LNHDA and SQIVND (reference sequence). V shed 5 bases, J shed 5 bases, and the junction held 8 bases outside the gene matches. The CDR3 coding sequence is TGTGCCAGTAGTCCCCGGACAGGGCCCAACGAGCAGTACTTC. Protein: CASSPRTGPNEQYF.

The V call is TRBV7-3, the J call TRBJ2-7; maybe TRBD1 (5 bases). This CDR3 has 16 residues. V lost 3 bases and J 2 bases, leaving 17 bases between the germline ends. Germline V CDR1 and CDR2: SGHTA, FQGTGA. CDR3 protein: CASSFRTRQFAYEQYF. The CDR3 DNA is TGTGCCAGCAGCTTCCGCACCAGACAGTTTGCCTACGAGCAGTACTTC.